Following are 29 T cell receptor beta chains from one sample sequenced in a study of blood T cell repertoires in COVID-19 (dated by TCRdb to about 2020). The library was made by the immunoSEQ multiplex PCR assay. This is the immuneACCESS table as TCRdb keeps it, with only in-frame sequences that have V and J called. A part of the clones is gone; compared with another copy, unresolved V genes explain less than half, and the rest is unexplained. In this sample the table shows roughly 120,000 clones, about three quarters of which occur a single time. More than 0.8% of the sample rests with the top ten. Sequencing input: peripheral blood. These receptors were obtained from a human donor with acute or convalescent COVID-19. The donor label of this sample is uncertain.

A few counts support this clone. Written as DNA, the CDR3 is TGTGCCAGCAGCCAAACATCCAGGGGGCGAGGACAGCCCCAGCATTTT. Translated, it gives CASSQTSRGRGQPQHF. The chain combines TRBV4-2 with TRBJ1-5, with TRBD1 matching 8 bases. V shed 2 bases and J 7 bases; nucleotides not matched to a gene: 10. CDR3 length: 16 amino acids. Germline lookup yields CDR1 LGHNA and CDR2 YNFKEQ.

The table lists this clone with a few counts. The CDR3 coding sequence is TGTGCCAGCAGTTACACGGGACAGGGGGCTGGTGACACCTTC. Protein sequence: CASSYTGQGAGDTF. The gene calls are TRBV6-5 and TRBJ1-2; TRBD1 matches 12 bases. V was pared by 2 bases and J by 12 bases, with 7 bases of the junction left unmatched. The CDR3 has 14 residues. Germline V lookup: CDR1 MNHEY, CDR2 SVGAGI.

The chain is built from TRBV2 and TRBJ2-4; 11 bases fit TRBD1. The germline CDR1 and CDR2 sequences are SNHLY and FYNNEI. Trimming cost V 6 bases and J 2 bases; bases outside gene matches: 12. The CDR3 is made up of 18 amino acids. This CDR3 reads CASSPRDRGIKSKNIQYF. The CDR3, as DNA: TGTGCCAGCAGCCCCCGGGACAGGGGGATTAAGTCCAAAAACATTCAGTACTTC. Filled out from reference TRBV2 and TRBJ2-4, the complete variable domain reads EPEVTQTPSHQVTQMGQEVILRCVPISNHLYFYWYRQILGQKVEFLVSFYNNEISEKSEIFDDQFSVERPDGSNFTLKIRSTKLEDSAMYFCASSPRDRGIKSKNIQYFGAGTRLSVL.

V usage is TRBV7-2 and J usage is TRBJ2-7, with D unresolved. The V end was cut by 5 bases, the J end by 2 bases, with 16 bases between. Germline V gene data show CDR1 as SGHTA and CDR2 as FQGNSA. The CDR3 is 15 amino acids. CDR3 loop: CASSPQVGLPYEQYF. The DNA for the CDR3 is TGTGCCAGCAGCCCCCAGGTGGGCTTACCCTACGAGCAGTACTTC.

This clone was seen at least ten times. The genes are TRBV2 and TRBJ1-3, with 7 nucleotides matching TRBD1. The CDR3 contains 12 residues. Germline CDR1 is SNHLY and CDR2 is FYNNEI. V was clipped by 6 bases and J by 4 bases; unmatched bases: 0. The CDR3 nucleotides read TGTGCCAGCAGGACAGGGGGAAACACCATATATTTT. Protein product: CASRTGGNTIYF.

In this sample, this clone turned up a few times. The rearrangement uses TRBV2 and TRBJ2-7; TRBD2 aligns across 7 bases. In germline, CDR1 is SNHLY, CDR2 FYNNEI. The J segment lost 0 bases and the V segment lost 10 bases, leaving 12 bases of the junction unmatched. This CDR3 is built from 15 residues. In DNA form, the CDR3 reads TGTGCCACCCACCCGGGGGGAAGGGGCTCCTACGAGCAGTACGTC. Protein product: CATHPGGRGSYEQYV.

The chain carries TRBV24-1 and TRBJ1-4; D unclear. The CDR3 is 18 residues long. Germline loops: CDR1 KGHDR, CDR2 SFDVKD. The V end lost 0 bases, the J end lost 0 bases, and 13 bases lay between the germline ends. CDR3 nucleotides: TGTGCCACCAGTGATTTGCGTATCTTCACTGCAACTAATGAAAAACTGTTTTTT. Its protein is CATSDLRIFTATNEKLFF.

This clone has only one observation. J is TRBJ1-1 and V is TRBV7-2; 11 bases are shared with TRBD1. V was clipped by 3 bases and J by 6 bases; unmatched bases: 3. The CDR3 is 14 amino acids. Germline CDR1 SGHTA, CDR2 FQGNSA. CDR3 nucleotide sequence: TGTGCCAGCAGCTTTCGGACAGGGGGCCCTGAAGCTTTCTTT. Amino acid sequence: CASSFRTGGPEAFF. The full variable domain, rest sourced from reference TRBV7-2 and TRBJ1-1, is GAGVSQSPSNKVTEKGKDVELRCDPISGHTALYWYRQSLGQGLEFLIYFQGNSAPDKSGLPSDRFSAERTGGSVSTLTIQRTQQEDSAVYLCASSFRTGGPEAFFGQGTRLTVV.

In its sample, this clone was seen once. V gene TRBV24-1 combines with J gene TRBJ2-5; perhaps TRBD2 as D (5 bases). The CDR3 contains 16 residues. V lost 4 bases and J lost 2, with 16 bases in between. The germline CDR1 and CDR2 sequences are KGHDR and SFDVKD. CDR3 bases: TGTGCCACCAGTGACCCTACCGGGGTCCGACAAGAGACCCAGTACTTC. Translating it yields CATSDPTGVRQETQYF.

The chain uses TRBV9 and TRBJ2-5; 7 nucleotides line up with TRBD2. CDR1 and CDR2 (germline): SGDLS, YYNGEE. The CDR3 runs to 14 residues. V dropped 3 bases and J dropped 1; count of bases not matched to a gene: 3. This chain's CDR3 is CASSGAGTQETQYF. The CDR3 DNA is TGTGCCAGCAGCGGAGCGGGGACCCAAGAGACCCAGTACTTC.

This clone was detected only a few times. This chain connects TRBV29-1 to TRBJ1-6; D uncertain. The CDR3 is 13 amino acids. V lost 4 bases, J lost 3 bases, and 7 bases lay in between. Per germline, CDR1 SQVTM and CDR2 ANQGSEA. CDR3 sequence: CSVVTVYNSPLHF. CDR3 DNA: TGCAGCGTTGTTACAGTCTATAATTCACCCCTCCACTTT.

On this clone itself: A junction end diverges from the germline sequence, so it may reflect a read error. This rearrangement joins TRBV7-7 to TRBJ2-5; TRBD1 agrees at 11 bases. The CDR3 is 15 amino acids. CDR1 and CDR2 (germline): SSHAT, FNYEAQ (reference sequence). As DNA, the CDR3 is TGTGCTAGCAGCGCGACGGGACAGGGGGGAGAGACCCAGTACTTC. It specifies CASSATGQGGETQYF. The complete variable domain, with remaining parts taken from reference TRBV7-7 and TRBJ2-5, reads GAGVSQSPRYKVTKRGQDVTLRCDPISSHATLYWYQQALGQGPEFLTYFNYEAQPDKSGLPSDRFSAERPEGSISTLTIQRTEQRDSAMYRCASSATGQGGETQYFGPGTRLLVL.

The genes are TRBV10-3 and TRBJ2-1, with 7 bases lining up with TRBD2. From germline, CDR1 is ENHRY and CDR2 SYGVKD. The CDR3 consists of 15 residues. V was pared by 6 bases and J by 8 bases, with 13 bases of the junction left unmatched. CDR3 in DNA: TGTGCCATCAGCGGCCTGGAAACTAGCGTATATGAGCAGTTCTTC. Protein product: CAISGLETSVYEQFF.

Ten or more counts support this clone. The CDR3 region is CASSERTGFDYNSPLHF. DNA for the CDR3: TGTGCCAGCAGTGAGCGGACAGGGTTCGACTATAATTCACCCCTCCACTTT. The chain recombines TRBV2 with TRBJ1-6, with TRBD1 matching 8 bases. Germline assignment: CDR1 SNHLY and CDR2 FYNNEI. The CDR3 covers 17 residues. The junction had 7 bases not matched to a gene; V was cut back by 3 bases and J by 3 bases.

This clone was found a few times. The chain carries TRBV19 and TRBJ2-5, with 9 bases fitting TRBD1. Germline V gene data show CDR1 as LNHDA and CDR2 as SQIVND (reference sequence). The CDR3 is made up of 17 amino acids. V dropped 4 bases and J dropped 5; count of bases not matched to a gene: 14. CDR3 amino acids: CASSTTPGQGPEETQYF. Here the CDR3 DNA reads TGTGCCAGTAGTACCACCCCGGGACAGGGTCCGGAGGAGACCCAGTACTTC.

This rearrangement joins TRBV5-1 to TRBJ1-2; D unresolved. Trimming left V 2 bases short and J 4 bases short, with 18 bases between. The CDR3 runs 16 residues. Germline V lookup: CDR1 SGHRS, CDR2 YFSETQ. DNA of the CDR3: TGCGCCAGCAGCTTTGTTCCCTTCCAGGATCGCTATGGCTACACCTTC. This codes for CASSFVPFQDRYGYTF.

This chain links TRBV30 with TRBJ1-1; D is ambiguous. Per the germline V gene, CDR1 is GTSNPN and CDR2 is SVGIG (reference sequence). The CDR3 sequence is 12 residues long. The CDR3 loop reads CSGLAGPVEAFF. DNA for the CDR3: TGTTCGGGGTTGGCAGGTCCGGTTGAAGCTTTCTTT.

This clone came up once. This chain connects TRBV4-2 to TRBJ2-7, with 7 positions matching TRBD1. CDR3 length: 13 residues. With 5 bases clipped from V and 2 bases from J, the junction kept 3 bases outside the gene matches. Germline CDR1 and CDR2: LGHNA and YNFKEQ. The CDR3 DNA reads TGTGCCAGCAGCTTTACAGGGGCCTACGAGCAGTACTTC. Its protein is CASSFTGAYEQYF.

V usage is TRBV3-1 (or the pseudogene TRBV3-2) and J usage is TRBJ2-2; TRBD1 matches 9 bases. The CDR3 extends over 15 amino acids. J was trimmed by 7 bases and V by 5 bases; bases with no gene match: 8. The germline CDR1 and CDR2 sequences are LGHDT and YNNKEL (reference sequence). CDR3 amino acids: CASSSHRGLSGELFF. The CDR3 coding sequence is TGTGCCAGCAGCTCGCACAGGGGGCTCAGCGGGGAGCTGTTTTTT.

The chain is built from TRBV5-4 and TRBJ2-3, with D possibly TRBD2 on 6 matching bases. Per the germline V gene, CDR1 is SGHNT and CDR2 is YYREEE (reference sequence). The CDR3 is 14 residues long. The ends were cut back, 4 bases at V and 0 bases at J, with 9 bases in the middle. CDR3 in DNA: TGTGCCAGCAGCGGGGACTTCAGCACAGATACGCAGTATTTT. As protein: CASSGDFSTDTQYF.

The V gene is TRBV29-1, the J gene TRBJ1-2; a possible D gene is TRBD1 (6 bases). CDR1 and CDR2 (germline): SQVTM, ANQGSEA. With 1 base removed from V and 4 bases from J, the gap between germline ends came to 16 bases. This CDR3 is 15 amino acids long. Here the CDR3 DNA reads TGCAGCGTTGAAGTCTCGGGGGGCACCCTCTATGGCTACACCTTC. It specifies CSVEVSGGTLYGYTF.

This chain's CDR3 is CASSPVQTSSETQYF. DNA for the CDR3: TGTGCCAGCAGCCCGGTCCAGACTAGTTCCGAGACCCAGTACTTC. The chain has TRBV4-2 and TRBJ2-5, with D possibly TRBD2 on 6 matching bases. With 4 bases removed from V and 5 bases from J, the gap between germline ends came to 17 bases. Per the germline V gene, CDR1 is LGHNA and CDR2 is YNFKEQ. There are 15 residues in the CDR3.

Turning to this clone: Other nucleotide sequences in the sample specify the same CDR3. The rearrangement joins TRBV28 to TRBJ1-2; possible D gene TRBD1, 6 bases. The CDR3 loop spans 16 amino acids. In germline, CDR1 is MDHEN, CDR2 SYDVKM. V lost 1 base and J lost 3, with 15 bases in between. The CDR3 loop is CASSLSGQGWDYGYTF. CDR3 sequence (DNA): TGTGCCAGCAGTTTATCCGGTCAGGGGTGGGACTATGGCTACACCTTC.

This CDR3 reads CASSPTIAGGLNSEQFF. The DNA of the CDR3 is TGCGCCAGCAGCCCTACTATAGCAGGGGGATTGAATTCTGAGCAGTTCTTC. This chain links TRBV5-1 with TRBJ2-1; 7 nucleotides align to TRBD1. The CDR3 is 17 residues long. CDR1 and CDR2 from the germline V gene are SGHRS and YFSETQ. J gave up 9 bases and V 4 bases, and 19 bases lay outside the gene matches.

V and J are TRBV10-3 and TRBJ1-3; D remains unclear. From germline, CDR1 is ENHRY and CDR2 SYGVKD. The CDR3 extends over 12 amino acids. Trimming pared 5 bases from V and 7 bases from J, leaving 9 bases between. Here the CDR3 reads CAISPLLNTIYF. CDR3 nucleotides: TGTGCCATCAGTCCCCTCTTGAACACCATATATTTT.

This chain's CDR3 is CASSSKGATNEKLFF. The CDR3 DNA is TGTGCCAGCAGTTCCAAGGGAGCAACTAATGAAAAACTGTTTTTT. This chain links TRBV28 with TRBJ1-4; D not resolved. Deletions cut 4 bases from V and 0 bases from J, with 9 bases between. The CDR3 runs to 15 residues. Germline CDR1 reads MDHEN; CDR2 reads SYDVKM.

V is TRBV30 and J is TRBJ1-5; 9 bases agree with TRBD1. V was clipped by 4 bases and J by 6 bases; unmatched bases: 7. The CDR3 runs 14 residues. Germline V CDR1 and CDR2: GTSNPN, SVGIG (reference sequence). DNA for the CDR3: TGTGCCTGGACCCGGGACAGGGAAAGTCAGCCCCAGCATTTT. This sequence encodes CAWTRDRESQPQHF.

CDR3 nucleotides: TGTGCCAGTAGTATAGATCTATCCGGGGGGTCTAGCTCACCCCTCCACTTT. It yields the protein CASSIDLSGGSSSPLHF. V and J are TRBV19 and TRBJ1-6; a weak D match, TRBD1 (5 bases). This CDR3 spans 17 amino acids. The ends were cut back, 0 bases at V and 10 bases at J, with 19 bases in the middle. Germline-derived CDR1 and CDR2 are LNHDA and SQIVND (reference sequence).

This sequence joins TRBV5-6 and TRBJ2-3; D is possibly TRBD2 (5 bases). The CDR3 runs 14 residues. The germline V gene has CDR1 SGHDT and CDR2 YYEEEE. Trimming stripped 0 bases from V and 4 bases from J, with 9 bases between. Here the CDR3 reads CASSLVGGSDTQYF. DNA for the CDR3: TGTGCCAGCAGCTTGGTAGGCGGGTCAGATACGCAGTATTTT.